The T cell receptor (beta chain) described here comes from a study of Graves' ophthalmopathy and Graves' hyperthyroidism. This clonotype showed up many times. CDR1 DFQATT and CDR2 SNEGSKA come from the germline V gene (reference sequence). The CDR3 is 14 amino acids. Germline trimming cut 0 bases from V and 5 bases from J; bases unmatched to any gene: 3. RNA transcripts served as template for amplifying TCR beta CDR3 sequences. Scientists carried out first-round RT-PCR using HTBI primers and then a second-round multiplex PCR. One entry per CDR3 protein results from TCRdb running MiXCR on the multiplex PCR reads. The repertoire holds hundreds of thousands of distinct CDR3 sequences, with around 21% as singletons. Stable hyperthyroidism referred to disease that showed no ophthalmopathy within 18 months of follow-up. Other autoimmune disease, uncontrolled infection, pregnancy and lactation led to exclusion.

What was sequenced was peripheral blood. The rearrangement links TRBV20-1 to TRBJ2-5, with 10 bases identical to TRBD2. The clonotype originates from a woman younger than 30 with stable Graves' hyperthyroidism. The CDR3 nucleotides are TGCAGTGCTAGAGACAGCGGGAGGGGGGAGACCCAGTACTTC. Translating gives CSARDSGRGETQYF.